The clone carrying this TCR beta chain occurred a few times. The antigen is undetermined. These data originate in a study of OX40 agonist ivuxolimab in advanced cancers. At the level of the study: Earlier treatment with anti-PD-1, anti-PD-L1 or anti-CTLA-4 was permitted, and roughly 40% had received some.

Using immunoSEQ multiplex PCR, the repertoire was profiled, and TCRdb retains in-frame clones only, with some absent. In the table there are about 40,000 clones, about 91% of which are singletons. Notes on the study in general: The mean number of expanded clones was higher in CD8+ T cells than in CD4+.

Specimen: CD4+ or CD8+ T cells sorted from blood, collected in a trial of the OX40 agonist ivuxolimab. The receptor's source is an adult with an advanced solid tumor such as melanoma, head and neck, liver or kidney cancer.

The CDR3 loop is CASSSTPGLAGRSEQFF. The CDR3 DNA reads as TGCGCCAGCAGCTCTACACCGGGACTAGCGGGACGGAGTGAGCAGTTCTTC. The rearrangement links TRBV5-1 to TRBJ2-1, with 13 bases fitting TRBD2. The CDR3 runs 17 residues. CDR1 is SGHRS, CDR2 YFSETQ, per germline. The V gene end was trimmed by 3 bases and the J gene end by 9 bases; junction bases not matched to a gene: 12.